This entry describes one T cell receptor (beta chain). The antigen remains unidentified. This specimen belongs to a study of cytomegalovirus exposure and HLA in healthy donors. Study results and limitations: For TCR beta chains, V- and J-gene trimming was later linked to a missense DCLRE1C variant.

The germline V gene has CDR1 SEHNR and CDR2 FQNEAQ (reference sequence). Trimming took off 2 bases at V and 0 bases at J, with 7 bases between the two ends. This CDR3 is 14 amino acids long. PCR was performed using 60 Vbeta and 13 Jbeta primers. Libraries were prepared by immunoSEQ multiplex PCR; TCRdb keeps only in-frame clonotypes and omits some of them. This table has under 200,000 clones, approximately 79% appearing once. Sequenced material: PBMCs. This chain uses TRBV7-9 with TRBJ1-1; D uncertain. This TCR was recovered from a man aged 35-49 years in good health and CMV-seronegative. Here the CDR3 reads CASSLIQLNTEAFF. CDR3 nucleotides: TGTGCCAGCAGCTTAATTCAGTTGAACACTGAAGCTTTCTTT.